The rows below give T cell receptor beta chains drawn from one sample of a study of blood T cell repertoires in COVID-19. Using immunoSEQ multiplex PCR, the repertoire was profiled, and TCRdb retains in-frame clones only, with some absent. The sample includes around 280,000 clones, roughly 86% of them seen just once. Source material: peripheral blood. The receptors stem from a young woman who had recovered from COVID-19. Both conserved end residues are part of each CDR3. A D gene is named only where the DNA matches it firmly. Size values are once, few and many counts, or a class for expanded clones, and some rows have none.

J,size,length,D,V,CDR3,DNA
TRBJ2-7,.,14,.,TRBV29-1,CSVEVPRGNHEQYF,TGCAGCGTTGAAGTTCCGAGAGGTAACCACGAGCAGTACTTC
TRBJ1-6,once,15,TRBD1,TRBV6-5,CASSNGQGAYSPLHF,TGTGCCAGCAGTAACGGACAGGGGGCTTATTCACCCCTCCACTTT
TRBJ1-1,.,12,.,TRBV19,CASKAQNTEAFF,TGTGCCAGTAAAGCGCAGAACACTGAAGCTTTCTTT
TRBJ1-1,.,15,TRBD1,TRBV10-3,CAISRTGGMNTEAFF,TGTGCCATCAGCAGGACAGGGGGCATGAACACTGAAGCTTTCTTT
TRBJ2-2,.,13,.,TRBV28,CASSFRRAGELFF,TGTGCCAGCAGTTTCCGGAGGGCCGGGGAGCTGTTTTTT
TRBJ2-3,.,12,.,TRBV2,CASRRFTDTQYF,TGTGCCAGCAGGCGCTTCACAGATACGCAGTATTTT
TRBJ1-1,.,12,.,TRBV4-1,CASSQSRDEAFF,TGCGCCAGCAGCCAATCCAGGGATGAAGCTTTCTTT
TRBJ2-3,.,13,.,TRBV13,CASSGTSTDTQYF,TGTGCCAGCTCCGGGACTTCTACAGATACGCAGTATTTT
TRBJ1-4,once,14,.,TRBV18,CASSSDSFNEKLFF,TGTGCCAGCTCATCAGACAGCTTTAATGAAAAACTGTTTTTT
TRBJ1-6,few,14,.,TRBV25-1,CASSVDSYNSPLHF,TGTGCCAGCAGTGTAGACTCCTATAATTCACCCCTCCACTTT
TRBJ1-4,.,13,.,TRBV27,CASSSTDSEKLFF,TGTGCCAGCAGTTCTACAGATTCCGAAAAACTGTTTTTT
TRBJ2-7,.,14,.,TRBV28,CASRRGSISYEQYF,TGTGCCAGCAGAAGGGGGTCTATCTCCTACGAGCAGTACTTC
TRBJ1-6,.,15,TRBD1,TRBV7-6,CASSAGQGINSPLHF,TGTGCCAGCAGCGCGGGACAGGGGATAAATTCACCCCTCCACTTT